This T cell receptor beta chain was identified in a study of identical twins. TCRdb re-analysed the 5' RACE reads in MiXCR, keeping a single row per CDR3 protein. Among 1.5 million to 2 million distinct CDR3 sequences listed, around 33% were seen once. CDR1 and CDR2 from the germline V gene are DFQATT and SNEGSKA (reference sequence). Trimming removed 3 bases at V and 2 bases at J, with 8 bases between. The length of the CDR3 is 13 residues. V usage is TRBV20-1 and J usage is TRBJ2-1, with D uncertain. The receptor's source is a newborn girl in good health. The sequencing sample was made of cord blood. As DNA, the CDR3 is TGCAGTGCTAGTTTGAGTGCCTACAATGAGCAGTTCTTC. Its protein product is CSASLSAYNEQFF.